The present entry profiles one T cell receptor beta chain with its context. This sample stems from a study of blood T cell repertoires in COVID-19. Study information: From T cells, B-cell-depleted T cells, or PBMCs came the material, which was cDNA or gDNA.

Sequencing used immunoSEQ multiplex PCR; TCRdb keeps in-frame clones, though not all of them. The sample carries about 88,000 clones, about 92% recorded once. The CDR3 runs to 15 residues. J was trimmed by 6 bases and V by 2 bases; bases with no gene match: 10. Germline V gives CDR1 KGHSH, CDR2 LQKENI. The sample consisted of peripheral blood. The chain employs TRBV18 and TRBJ2-7; TRBD1 matches 7 bases. The receptor comes from a man between 18 and 35 years old with COVID-19, enrolled during active disease. The CDR3 sequence is CASSPNRDSPPEQYF. CDR3 sequence (DNA): TGTGCCAGCTCACCAAACCGGGACAGCCCTCCCGAGCAGTACTTC.